One T cell receptor (beta chain) is described in this entry. As yet, its antigen is unknown. The sample is drawn from a study of T cell repertoires in cytomegalovirus infection. In the study overall: HLA-C-restricted CMV epitopes, recently identified, and well-studied HLA-B-restricted ones were used by the study.

Via MiXCR, TCRdb re-called the reads, giving one row per CDR3 protein. The repertoire holds hundreds of thousands of distinct CDR3 sequences, with 42% as singletons. Sequencing used cultured PBMCs, obtained from culture after CMV antigen stimulation. The clonotype comes from a human donor in good health (CMV status not recorded). Some clones in this sample may be carry-over from other donors' samples.

DNA of the CDR3: TGCGCCAGCAGCCAATCCCTCCCGGGACTAGCGGGACACAATGAGCAGTTCTTC. Amino acids: CASSQSLPGLAGHNEQFF. The J gene is TRBJ2-1, the V gene TRBV4-3; the match to TRBD2 covers 13 bases. The ends lost 2 bases at V and 5 bases at J; junction bases unmatched: 9. Germline CDR1 LGHNA, CDR2 YSLEER. The CDR3 runs to 18 residues.